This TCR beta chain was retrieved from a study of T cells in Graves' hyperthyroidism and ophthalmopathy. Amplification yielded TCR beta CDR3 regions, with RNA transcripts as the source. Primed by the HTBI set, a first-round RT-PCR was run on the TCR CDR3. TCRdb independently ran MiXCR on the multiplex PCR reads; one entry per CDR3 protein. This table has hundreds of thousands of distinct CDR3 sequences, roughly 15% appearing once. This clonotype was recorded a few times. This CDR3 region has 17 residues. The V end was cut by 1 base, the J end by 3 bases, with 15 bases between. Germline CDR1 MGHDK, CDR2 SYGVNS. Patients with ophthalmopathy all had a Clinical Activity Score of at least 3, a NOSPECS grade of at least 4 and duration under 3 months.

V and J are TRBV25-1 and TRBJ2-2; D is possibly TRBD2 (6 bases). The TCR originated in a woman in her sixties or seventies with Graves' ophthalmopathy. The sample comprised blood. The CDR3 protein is CASSESGVGRDTGELFF. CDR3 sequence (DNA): TGTGCCAGCAGTGAATCGGGGGTGGGTCGGGACACCGGGGAGCTGTTTTTT.